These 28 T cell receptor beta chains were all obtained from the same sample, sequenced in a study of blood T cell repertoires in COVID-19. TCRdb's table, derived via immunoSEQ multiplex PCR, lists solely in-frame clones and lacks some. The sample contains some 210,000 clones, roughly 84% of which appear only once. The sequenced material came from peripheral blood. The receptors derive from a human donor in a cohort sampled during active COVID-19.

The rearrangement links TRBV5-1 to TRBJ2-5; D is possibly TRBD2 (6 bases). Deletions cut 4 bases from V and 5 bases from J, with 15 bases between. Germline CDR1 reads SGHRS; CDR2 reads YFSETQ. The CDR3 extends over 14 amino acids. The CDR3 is CASSPGGLVETQYF. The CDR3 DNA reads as TGCGCCAGCAGCCCCGGAGGGTTGGTGGAGACCCAGTACTTC.

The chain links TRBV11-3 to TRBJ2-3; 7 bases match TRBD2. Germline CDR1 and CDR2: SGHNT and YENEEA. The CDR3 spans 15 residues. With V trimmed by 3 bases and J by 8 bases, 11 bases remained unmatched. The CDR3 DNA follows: TGTGCCAGCAGCTTGGGGGGGGAGTCCTACATTACGCAGTATTTT. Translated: CASSLGGESYITQYF.

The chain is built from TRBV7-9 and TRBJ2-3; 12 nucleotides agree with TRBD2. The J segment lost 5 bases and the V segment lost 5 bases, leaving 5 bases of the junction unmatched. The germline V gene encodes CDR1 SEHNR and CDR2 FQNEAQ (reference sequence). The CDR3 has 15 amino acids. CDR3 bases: TGTGCCAGCAGCCTAAGGACTAGCGGGGAAGATACGCAGTATTTT. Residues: CASSLRTSGEDTQYF.

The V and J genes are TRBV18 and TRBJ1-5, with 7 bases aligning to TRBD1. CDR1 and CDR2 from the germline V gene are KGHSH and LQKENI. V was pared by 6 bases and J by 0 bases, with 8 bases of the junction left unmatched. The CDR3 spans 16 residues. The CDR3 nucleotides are TGTGCCAGCTCTGGGACAGCCATTTATAGCAATCAGCCCCAGCATTTT. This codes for CASSGTAIYSNQPQHF. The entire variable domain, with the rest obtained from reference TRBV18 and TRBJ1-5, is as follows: NAGVMQNPRHLVRRRGQEARLRCSPMKGHSHVYWYRQLPEEGLKFMVYLQKENIIDESGMPKERFSAEFPKEGPSILRIQQVVRGDSAAYFCASSGTAIYSNQPQHFGDGTRLSIL.

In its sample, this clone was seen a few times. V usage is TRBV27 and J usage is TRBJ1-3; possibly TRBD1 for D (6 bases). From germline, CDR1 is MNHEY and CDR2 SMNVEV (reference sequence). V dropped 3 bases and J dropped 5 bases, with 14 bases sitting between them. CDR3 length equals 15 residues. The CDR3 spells CASSFSGAVRNTIYF. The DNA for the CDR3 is TGTGCCAGCAGTTTTTCAGGGGCGGTCCGAAACACCATATATTTT.

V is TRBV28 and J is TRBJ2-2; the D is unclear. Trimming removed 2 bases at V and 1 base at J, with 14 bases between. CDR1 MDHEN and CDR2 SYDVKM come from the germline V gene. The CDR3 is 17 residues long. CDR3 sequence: CASSLSQAGRNTGELFF. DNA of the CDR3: TGTGCCAGCAGTTTAAGCCAGGCAGGTCGGAACACCGGGGAGCTGTTTTTT.

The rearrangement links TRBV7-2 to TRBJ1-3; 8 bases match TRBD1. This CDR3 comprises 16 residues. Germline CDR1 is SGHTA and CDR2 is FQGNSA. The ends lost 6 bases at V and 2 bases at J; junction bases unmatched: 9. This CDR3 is CASRATGGETGNTIYF. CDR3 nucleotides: TGTGCCAGCAGAGCCACAGGGGGGGAAACTGGAAACACCATATATTTT.

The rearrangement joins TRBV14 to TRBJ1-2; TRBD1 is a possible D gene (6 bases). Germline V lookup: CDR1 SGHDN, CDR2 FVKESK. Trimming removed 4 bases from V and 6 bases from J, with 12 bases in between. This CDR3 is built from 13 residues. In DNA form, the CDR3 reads TGTGCCAGCAGCCGCCCGACAGGCGATGGCTACACCTTC. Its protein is CASSRPTGDGYTF.

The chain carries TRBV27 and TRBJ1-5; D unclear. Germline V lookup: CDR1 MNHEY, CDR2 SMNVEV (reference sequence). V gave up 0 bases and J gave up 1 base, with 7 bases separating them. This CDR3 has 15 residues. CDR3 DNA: TGTGCCAGCAGTTTATCAGGAGGAAGCAATCAGCCCCAGCATTTT. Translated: CASSLSGGSNQPQHF.

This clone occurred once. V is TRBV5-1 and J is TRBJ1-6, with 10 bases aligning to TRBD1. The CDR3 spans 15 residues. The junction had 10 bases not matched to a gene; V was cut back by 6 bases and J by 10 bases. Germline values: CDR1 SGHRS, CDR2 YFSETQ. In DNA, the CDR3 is TGCGCCAGCACCCGTCTAGGGACAGGGGACTCACCCCTCCACTTT. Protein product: CASTRLGTGDSPLHF.

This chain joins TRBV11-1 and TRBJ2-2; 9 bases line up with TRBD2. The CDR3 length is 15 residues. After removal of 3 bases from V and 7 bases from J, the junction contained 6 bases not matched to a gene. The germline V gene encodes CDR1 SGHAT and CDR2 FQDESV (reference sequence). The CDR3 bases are TGTGCCAGCAGCTTGCTTAGCGGGGGCCTCGGGGAGCTGTTTTTT. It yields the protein CASSLLSGGLGELFF. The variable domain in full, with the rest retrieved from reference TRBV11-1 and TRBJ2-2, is EAEVAQSPRYKITEKSQAVAFWCDPISGHATLYWYRQILGQGPELLVQFQDESVVDDSQLPKDRFSAERLKGVDSTLKIQPAELGDSAMYLCASSLLSGGLGELFFGEGSRLTVL.

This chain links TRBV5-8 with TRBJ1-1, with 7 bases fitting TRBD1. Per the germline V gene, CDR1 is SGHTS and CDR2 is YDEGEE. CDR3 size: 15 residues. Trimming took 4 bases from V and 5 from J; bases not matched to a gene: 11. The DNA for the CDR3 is TGTGCCAGCAGCCCCCCTTTAGACAGGGTAACTGAAGCTTTCTTT. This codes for CASSPPLDRVTEAFF.

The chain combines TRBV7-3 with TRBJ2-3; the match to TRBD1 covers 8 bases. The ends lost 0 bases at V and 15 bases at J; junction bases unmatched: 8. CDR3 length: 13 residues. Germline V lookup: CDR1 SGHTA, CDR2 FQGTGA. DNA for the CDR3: TGTGCCAGCAGCTTAACCACCGGGGACAGGAGATATTTT. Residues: CASSLTTGDRRYF.

The CDR3 spells CASSDLHDGADTEAFF. CDR3 bases: TGCGCCAGCAGTGACCTCCACGATGGGGCCGACACTGAAGCTTTCTTT. This rearrangement joins TRBV10-1 to TRBJ1-1; tentatively, D is TRBD1 (5 bases). From germline, CDR1 is WNHNN and CDR2 SYGVQD (reference sequence). Between the trimmed V and J ends, which lost 3 bases and 3 bases, there was a span of 17 bases. This CDR3 has 16 amino acids.

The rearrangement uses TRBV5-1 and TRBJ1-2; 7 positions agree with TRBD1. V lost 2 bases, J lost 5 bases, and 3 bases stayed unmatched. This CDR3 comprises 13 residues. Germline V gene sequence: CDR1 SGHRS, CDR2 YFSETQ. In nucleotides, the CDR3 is TGCGCCAGCAGCTTTGACAGGGTTTATGGCTACACCTTC. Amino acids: CASSFDRVYGYTF. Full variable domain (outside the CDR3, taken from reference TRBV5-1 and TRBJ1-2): KAGVTQTPRYLIKTRGQQVTLSCSPISGHRSVSWYQQTPGQGLQFLFEYFSETQRNKGNFPGRFSGRQFSNSRSEMNVSTLELGDSALYLCASSFDRVYGYTFGSGTRLTVV.

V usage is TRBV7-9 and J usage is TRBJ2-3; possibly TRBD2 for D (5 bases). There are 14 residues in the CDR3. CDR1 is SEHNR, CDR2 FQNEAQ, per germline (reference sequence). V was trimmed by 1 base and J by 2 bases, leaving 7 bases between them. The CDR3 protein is CASSLGGFTDTQYF. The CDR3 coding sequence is TGTGCCAGCAGCTTAGGCGGGTTCACAGATACGCAGTATTTT.

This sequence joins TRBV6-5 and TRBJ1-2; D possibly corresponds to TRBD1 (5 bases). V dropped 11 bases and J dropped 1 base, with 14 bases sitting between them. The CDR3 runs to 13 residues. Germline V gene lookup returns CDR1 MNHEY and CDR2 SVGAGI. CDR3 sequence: CAGVTAFNYGYTF. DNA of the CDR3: TGTGCCGGCGTGACAGCGTTTAACTATGGCTACACCTTC.

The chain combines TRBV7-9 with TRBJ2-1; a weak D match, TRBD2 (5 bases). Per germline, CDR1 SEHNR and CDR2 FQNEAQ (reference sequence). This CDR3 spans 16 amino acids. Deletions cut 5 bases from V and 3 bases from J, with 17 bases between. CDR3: CASSPRKRSGYNEQFF. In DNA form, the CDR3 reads TGTGCCAGCAGCCCGAGAAAAAGGAGCGGCTACAATGAGCAGTTCTTC.

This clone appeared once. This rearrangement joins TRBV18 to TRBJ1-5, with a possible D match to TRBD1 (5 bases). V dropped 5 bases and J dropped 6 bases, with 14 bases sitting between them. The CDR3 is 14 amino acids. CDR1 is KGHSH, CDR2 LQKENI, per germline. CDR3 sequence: CASSAGTAGQPQHF. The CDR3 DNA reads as TGTGCCAGCTCAGCCGGGACTGCTGGTCAGCCCCAGCATTTT.

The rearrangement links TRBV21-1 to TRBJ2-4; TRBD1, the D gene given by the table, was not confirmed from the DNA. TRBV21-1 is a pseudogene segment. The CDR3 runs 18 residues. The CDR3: CASSKGLGRGSAKNIQYF. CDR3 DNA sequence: TGTGCCAGCAGCAAAGGTTTGGGCAGGGGCTCAGCCAAAAACATTCAGTACTTC.

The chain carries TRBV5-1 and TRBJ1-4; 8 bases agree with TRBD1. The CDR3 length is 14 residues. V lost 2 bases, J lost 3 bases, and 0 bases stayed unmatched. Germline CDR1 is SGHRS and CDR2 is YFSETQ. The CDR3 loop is CASSLQGANEKLFF. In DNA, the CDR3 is TGCGCCAGCAGCTTACAGGGGGCTAATGAAAAACTGTTTTTT.

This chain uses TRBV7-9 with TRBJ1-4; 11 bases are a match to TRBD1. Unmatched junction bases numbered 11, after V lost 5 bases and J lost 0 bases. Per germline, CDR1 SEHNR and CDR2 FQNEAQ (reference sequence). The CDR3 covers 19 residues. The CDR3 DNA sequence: TGTGCCAGCAGCCCCGGCCGGGACAGGGGGATACCAACTAATGAAAAACTGTTTTTT. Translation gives CASSPGRDRGIPTNEKLFF.

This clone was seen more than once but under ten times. The CDR3 coding sequence is TGTGCCAGCAGTTATAAGGACAGGGGAAGGACTGAAGCTTTCTTT. This sequence encodes CASSYKDRGRTEAFF. The chain couples TRBV6-2 or TRBV6-3 to TRBJ1-1; 9 bases map to TRBD1. J was trimmed by 5 bases and V by 3 bases; bases with no gene match: 7. The CDR3 is 15 amino acids. CDR1 and CDR2 (germline): MNHEY, SVGEGT.

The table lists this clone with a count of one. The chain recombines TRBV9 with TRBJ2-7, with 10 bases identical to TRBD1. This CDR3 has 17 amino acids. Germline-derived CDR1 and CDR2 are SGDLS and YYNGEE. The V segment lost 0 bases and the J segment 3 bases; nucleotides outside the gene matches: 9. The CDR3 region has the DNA TGTGCCAGCAGCGTAGGCGCCGGGACAGGGGCAGACTACGAGCAGTACTTC. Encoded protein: CASSVGAGTGADYEQYF.

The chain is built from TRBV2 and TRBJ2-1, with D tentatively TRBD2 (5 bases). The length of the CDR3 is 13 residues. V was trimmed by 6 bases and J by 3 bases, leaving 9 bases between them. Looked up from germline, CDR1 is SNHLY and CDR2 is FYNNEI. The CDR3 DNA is TGTGCCAGCAGGCTAGCCCTCTACAATGAGCAGTTCTTC. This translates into CASRLALYNEQFF. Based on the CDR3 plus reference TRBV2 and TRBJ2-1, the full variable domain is EPEVTQTPSHQVTQMGQEVILRCVPISNHLYFYWYRQILGQKVEFLVSFYNNEISEKSEIFDDQFSVERPDGSNFTLKIRSTKLEDSAMYFCASRLALYNEQFFGPGTRLTVL.

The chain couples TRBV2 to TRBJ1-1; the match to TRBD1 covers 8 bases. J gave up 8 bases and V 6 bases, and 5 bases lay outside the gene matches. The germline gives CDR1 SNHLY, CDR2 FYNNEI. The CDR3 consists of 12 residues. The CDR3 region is CASSSGTGEAFF. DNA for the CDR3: TGTGCCAGCAGCAGTGGGACAGGAGAAGCTTTCTTT.

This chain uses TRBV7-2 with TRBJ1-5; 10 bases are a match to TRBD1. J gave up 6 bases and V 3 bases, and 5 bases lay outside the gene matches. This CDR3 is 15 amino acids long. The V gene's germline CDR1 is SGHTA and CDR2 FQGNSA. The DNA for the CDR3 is TGTGCCAGCAGCTTTTCCGGGACAGGGGCTCAGCCCCAGCATTTT. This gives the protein CASSFSGTGAQPQHF.

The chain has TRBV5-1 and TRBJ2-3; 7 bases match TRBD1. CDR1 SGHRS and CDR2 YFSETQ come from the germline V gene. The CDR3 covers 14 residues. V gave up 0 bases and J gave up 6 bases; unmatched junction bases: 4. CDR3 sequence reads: CASSLAVTGDTQYF. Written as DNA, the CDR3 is TGCGCCAGCAGCTTGGCCGTGACAGGGGATACGCAGTATTTT.